This T cell receptor (beta chain) was profiled in a study of post-analysis software for immune sequencing data. Study-wide background: Relapsing-remitting, secondary progressive and progressive-relapsing forms made up the multiple sclerosis disease courses.

To note about this clonotype: Its antigen is unidentified.

Included in the TCR beta cDNA libraries were unique molecular identifiers. The yield from roughly 1 to 10 million T cells was roughly 500,000 cDNA molecules in total. TCRdb processed the PCR reads anew with MiXCR; each CDR3 protein has one entry. The repertoire holds 350,000 to 500,000 distinct CDR3 sequences, with 30% to 40% as singletons. General observations from the study: Controls had lower frequencies than patients of five or six TRBV segments, which included TRBV5-6, TRBV5-1 and TRBV20-1. Controls showed significantly higher normalized Chao1 diversity than did multiple sclerosis patients. Co-batched samples clustered tightly together by F measure.

Germline V gives CDR1 SQVTM, CDR2 ANQGSEA. The CDR3 extends over 13 amino acids. Trimming left V 2 bases short and J 3 bases short, with 9 bases between. This receptor was identified in a girl aged 2-10 years with multiple sclerosis. The sequenced material came from blood. This sequence joins TRBV29-1 and TRBJ2-3, with D uncertain. The CDR3 nucleotides read TGCAGCGTTGAAATTCCGGAAACAGATACGCAGTATTTT. This codes for CSVEIPETDTQYF.